This T cell receptor (beta chain) derives from a study of type 1 regulatory T cells. Study at large: This in vitro CD4 product, T-allo10, is enriched for Tr1 cells and alloantigen-specific.

This CDR3 region has 15 residues. Germline V CDR1 and CDR2: SGHAT, FQNNGV. Trimming took 8 bases from V and 5 from J; bases not matched to a gene: 8. TCRdb fed the reads into MiXCR, producing one record per CDR3 protein. The sample consists of approximately 5,200 distinct CDR3 sequences, 20% to 30% of them appearing once. Study conclusions and caveats: Compared with non-Tr1 cells, Tr1 cells showed a narrower TCR repertoire.

As to this clonotype: Its antigen remains unknown.

The sequenced sample was cultured type 1 regulatory T (Tr1) cells, either the whole culture or a sorted fraction (not recorded which). The sequence came from a human donor in good health. V is TRBV11-2 and J is TRBJ2-5; 13 bases align to TRBD2. The CDR3 coding sequence is TGTGCCAGCCTACTAGCGGGGGGGCCGCGGGAGACCCAGTACTTC. Translated: CASLLAGGPRETQYF. The full variable domain, completed using reference TRBV11-2 and TRBJ2-5, is EAGVAQSPRYKIIEKRQSVAFWCNPISGHATLYWYQQILGQGPKLLIQFQNNGVVDDSQLPKDRFSAERLKGVDSTLKIQPAKLEDSAVYLCASLLAGGPRETQYFGPGTRLLVL.